The text below deals with one TCR beta chain. Its antigen is unknown. V lost 4 bases and J lost 5, with 15 bases in between. This CDR3 comprises 15 residues. Germline V gives CDR1 MGHRA, CDR2 YSYEKL. TCRdb ran MiXCR on the 5' RACE reads and lists one entry per CDR3 protein. The repertoire includes roughly 670,000 distinct CDR3 sequences, around 17% of them detected once, and over 15% sits in the top ten. This specimen comes from a study of CD8 T cells in ankylosing spondylitis. Whole-study findings and limits: The study identified a TCR beta motif of several highly homologous variants that appeared characteristic of ankylosing spondylitis blood.

This chain links TRBV4-1 with TRBJ2-1, with a tentative D call TRBD2 (5 bases). Input material: blood, either unsorted or a sorted T cell fraction (not recorded which). The source of this sequence is a male donor with ankylosing spondylitis. The chain's CDR3 is CASSPWTQTHNEQFF. CDR3 coding DNA: TGCGCCAGCAGCCCCTGGACTCAGACCCACAATGAGCAGTTCTTC.